This T cell receptor beta chain appears in the sequencing data of a study of T cells in Graves' hyperthyroidism and ophthalmopathy (dated by TCRdb to about 2019). With regard to the full study: Peripheral blood was sampled at the time of initial diagnosis, prior to any treatment. TCR V-J signatures able to tell the groups apart were searched for in a discovery cohort of 95 to 100 patients, of whom more than 40 had Graves' ophthalmopathy and around 58 had stable Graves' hyperthyroidism. Prospective prediction of ophthalmopathy was tested in an independent validation cohort of approximately 19 hyperthyroidism patients and around 16 patients who later progressed to ophthalmopathy. The 80 to 100 discovery patients were randomly divided into training and test sets at a 7:3 ratio. In addition, the study compared T-cell repertoires in thyroid tissue and in blood from several Graves' hyperthyroidism patients. Following sampling, methimazole starting at 30 mg daily was given to hyperthyroidism patients, and high-dose intravenous methylprednisolone was given to ophthalmopathy patients. The paper reports TCR Vbeta CDR3 sequencing of some 140 peripheral blood samples: 43 ophthalmopathy, over 70 hyperthyroidism and some 17 progressor patients. The investigation overall reported the following: Most expanded thyroid clonotypes (frequency above 0.001) were also detected in blood, a finding suggesting that blood repertoires may reflect thyroid immune responses. Sample size was not statistically predetermined, and blinding of investigators to group allocation was not performed. A model built on a 13 V-J signature distinguished ophthalmopathy from stable hyperthyroidism, reaching about 88% sensitivity and around 81% specificity in cross-validation and 80%/75% in testing. In validation, the model predicted progression to ophthalmopathy with roughly 70% sensitivity and approximately 74% specificity, a median of about 6 months before onset.

The germline V gene (reference sequence) gives CDR1 as SEHNR and CDR2 as FQNEAQ. V and J are trimmed by 6 bases and 0 bases, and the gene matches miss 10 bases of the junction. The CDR3 sequence holds 16 residues, the cysteine and phenylalanine included. The retained sequence is limited to the CDR3, 48 bases, with the frame set at the first base. The hyperthyroidism patients were between 18 and 65 years old and newly diagnosed, with a disease duration of less than 2 months. The study excluded patients with uncontrolled infections, other autoimmune diseases, pregnancy or lactation. Clinical symptoms, serum thyroxine and TRAb, thyroid ultrasound, and orbital computed tomography formed the basis for the diagnoses. Blood from progressor patients was collected at the time of first diagnosis with hyperthyroidism, before any ophthalmopathy symptoms had appeared. PBMCs were isolated from more than 9 ml of fresh peripheral blood by Ficoll-Paque density gradient centrifugation. Progressor patients were defined as those initially diagnosed with Graves' hyperthyroidism in whom ophthalmopathy developed during follow-up. Total RNA was extracted with Trizol reagent, and quality was checked on an Agilent 2100 Bioanalyzer.

A note on this clonotype: Its antigen has not been determined. No base quality values were provided; no much bigger clone lies one nucleotide off.

TCR beta CDR3 regions were amplified from RNA transcripts. A first-round RT-PCR of the TCR CDR3 used the HTBI primer set with the Qiagen OneStep RT-PCR kit. The libraries were constructed in a second round of multiplex PCR and then size-selected and purified. Paired-end sequencing of the libraries was performed with 100 bp reads on an Illumina HiSeq2000. In the original analysis: SOAPnuke was used to process the raw data, removing reads that contained adapters or uncalled bases, had a mean Phred below 15, or lacked an exact match to the constant primer or identifier. High-quality paired reads were merged with COPE v1.2.5, and unique nucleotide sequences were defined as clonotypes. Clonotypes were aligned to IMGT TRBV, TRBD and TRBJ reference segments using MiTCR v1.1. The analysis was restricted to V-J combinations with a frequency above 0.0001, which together covered 99% to 99.2% of the repertoires. The TCS score was defined as the ratio of F50 (clonal expansion) to E x V (chaos), calculated using BLOSUM62-based TCRdist between CDR3 peptides within each V-J. Welch's t-statistics and random forest reduced approximately 520 V-J features to 13, which were used in a naive Bayes classifier (R e1071). TCRdb reprocessing: public reads trimmed at Q25 with fastp, clones called with MiXCR, in-frame beta chains kept. Every distinct CDR3 protein forms one entry, paired with its most common genes and DNA. TCRdb's processing, not the study's, gives the V and J calls here. Present in this sample are approximately 150,000 distinct CDR3 sequences, around 8.9% of which were seen just once. The ten largest clones capture approximately 20% of the sample.

The sequence joins TRBV7-9 to TRBJ1-1, and 7 junction bases match TRBD1. What was sequenced was blood. The receptor's source is a woman younger than 35 with Graves' hyperthyroidism that later progressed to Graves' ophthalmopathy. In nucleotides, the sequence is TGTGCCAGCAGGGGTCCGCGGGACAGCATGAACACTGAAGCTTTCTTT. The encoded protein is CASRGPRDSMNTEAFF.